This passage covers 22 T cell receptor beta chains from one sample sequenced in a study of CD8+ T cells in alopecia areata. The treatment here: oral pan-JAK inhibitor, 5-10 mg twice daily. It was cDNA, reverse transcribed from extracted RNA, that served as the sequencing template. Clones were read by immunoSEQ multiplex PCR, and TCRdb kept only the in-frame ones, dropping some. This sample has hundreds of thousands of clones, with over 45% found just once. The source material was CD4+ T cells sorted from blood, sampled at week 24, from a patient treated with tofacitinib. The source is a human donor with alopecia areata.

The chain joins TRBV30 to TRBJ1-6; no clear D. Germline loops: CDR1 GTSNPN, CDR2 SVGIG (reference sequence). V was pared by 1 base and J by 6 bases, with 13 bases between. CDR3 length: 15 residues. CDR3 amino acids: CAWSARALLNSPLHF. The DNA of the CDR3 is TGTGCCTGGAGTGCTCGGGCCCTCCTTAATTCACCCCTCCACTTT.

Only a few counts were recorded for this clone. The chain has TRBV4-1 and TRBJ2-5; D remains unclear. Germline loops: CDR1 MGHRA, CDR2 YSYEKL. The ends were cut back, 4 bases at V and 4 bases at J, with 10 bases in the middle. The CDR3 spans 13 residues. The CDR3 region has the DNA TGCGCCAGCAGCCGGCCCGGACGAGAGACCCAGTACTTC. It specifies CASSRPGRETQYF.

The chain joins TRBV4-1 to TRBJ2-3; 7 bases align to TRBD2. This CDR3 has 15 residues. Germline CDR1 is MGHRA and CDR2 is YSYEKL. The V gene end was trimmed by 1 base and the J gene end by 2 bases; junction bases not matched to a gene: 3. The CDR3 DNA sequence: TGCGCCAGCAGCCAAGGGCGGGGGTACACAGATACGCAGTATTTT. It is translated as CASSQGRGYTDTQYF.

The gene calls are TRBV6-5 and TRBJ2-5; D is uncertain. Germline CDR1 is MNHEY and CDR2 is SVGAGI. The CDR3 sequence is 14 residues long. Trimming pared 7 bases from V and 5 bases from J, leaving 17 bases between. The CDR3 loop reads CASTTLGDSETQYF. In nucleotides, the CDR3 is TGTGCCAGCACCACACTTGGAGATTCGGAGACCCAGTACTTC.

As DNA, the CDR3 is TGTGCCAGCAGCTCAACAGGGTCGGCGTTCCAAGAGACCCAGTACTTC. Amino acid sequence: CASSSTGSAFQETQYF. V is TRBV7-6 and J is TRBJ2-5; a weak D match, TRBD1 (6 bases). CDR3 length equals 16 residues. Germline CDR1 SGHVS, CDR2 FNYEAQ. Trimming cost V 4 bases and J 1 base, with 16 bases left between them.

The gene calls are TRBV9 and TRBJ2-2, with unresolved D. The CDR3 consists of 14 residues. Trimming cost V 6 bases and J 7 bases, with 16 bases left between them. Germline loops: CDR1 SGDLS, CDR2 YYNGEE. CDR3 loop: CASTRQTGGGELFF. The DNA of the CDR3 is TGTGCCAGCACCAGACAAACGGGCGGCGGGGAGCTGTTTTTT. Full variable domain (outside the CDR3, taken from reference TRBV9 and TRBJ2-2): DSGVTQTPKHLITATGQRVTLRCSPRSGDLSVYWYQQSLDQGLQFLIQYYNGEERAKGNILERFSAQQFPDLHSELNLSSLELGDSALYFCASTRQTGGGELFFGEGSRLTVL.

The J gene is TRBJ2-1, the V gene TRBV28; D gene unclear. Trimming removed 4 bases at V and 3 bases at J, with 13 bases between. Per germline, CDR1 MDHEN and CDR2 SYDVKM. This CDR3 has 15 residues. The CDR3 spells CASSSGRLVYNEQFF. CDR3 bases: TGTGCCAGCAGTTCGGGCCGATTAGTCTACAATGAGCAGTTCTTC.

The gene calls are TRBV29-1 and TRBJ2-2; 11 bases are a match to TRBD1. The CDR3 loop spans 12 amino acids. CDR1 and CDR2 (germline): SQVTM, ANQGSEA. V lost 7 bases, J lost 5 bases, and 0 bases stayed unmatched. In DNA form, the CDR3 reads TGCAGCGGGGACAGGGGGACCGGGGAGCTGTTTTTT. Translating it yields CSGDRGTGELFF.

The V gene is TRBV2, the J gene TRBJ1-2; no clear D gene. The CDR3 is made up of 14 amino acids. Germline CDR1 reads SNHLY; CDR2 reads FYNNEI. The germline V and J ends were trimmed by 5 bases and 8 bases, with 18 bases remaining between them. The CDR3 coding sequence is TGTGCCAGCAGTTACGATACCCCATACGGGGGCTACACCTTC. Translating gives CASSYDTPYGGYTF.

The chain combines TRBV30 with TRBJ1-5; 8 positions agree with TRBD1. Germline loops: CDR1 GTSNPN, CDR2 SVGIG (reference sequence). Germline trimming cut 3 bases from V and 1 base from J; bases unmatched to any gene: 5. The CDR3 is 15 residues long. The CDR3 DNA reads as TGTGCCTGGAGGAGCAGGGGGCAGAGCAATCAGCCCCAGCATTTT. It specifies CAWRSRGQSNQPQHF.

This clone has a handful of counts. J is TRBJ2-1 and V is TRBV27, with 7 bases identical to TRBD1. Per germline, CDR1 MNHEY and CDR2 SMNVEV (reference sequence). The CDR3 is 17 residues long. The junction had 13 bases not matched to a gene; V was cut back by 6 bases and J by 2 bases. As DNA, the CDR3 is TGTGCCAGCAGCGAAGGGACAGCAATCACGCCCTACAATGAGCAGTTCTTC. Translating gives CASSEGTAITPYNEQFF.

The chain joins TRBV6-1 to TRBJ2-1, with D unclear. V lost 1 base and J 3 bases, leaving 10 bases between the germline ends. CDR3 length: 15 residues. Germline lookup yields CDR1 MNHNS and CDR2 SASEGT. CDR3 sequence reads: CASSEVLGDYNEQFF. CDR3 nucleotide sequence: TGTGCCAGCAGTGAAGTCCTTGGTGACTACAATGAGCAGTTCTTC.

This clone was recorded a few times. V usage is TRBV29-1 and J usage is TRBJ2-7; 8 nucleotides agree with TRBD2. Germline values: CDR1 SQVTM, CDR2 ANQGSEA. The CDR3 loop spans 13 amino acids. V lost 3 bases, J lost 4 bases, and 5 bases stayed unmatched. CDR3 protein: CSVEAGGSYEQYF. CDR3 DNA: TGCAGCGTTGAGGCGGGGGGCTCGTACGAGCAGTACTTC.

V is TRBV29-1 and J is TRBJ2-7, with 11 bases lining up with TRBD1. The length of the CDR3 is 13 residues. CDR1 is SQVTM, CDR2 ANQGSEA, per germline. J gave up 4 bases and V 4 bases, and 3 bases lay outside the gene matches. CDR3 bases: TGCAGCGTTGGAGGACAGGGGGCTTACGAGCAGTACTTC. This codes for CSVGGQGAYEQYF.

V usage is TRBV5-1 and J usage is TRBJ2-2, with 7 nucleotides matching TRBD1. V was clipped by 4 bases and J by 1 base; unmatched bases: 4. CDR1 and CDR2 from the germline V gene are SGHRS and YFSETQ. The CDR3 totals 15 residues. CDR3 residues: CASSRTGQNTGELFF. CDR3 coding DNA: TGCGCCAGCAGCCGGACAGGACAGAACACCGGGGAGCTGTTTTTT. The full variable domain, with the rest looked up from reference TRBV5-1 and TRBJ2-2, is KAGVTQTPRYLIKTRGQQVTLSCSPISGHRSVSWYQQTPGQGLQFLFEYFSETQRNKGNFPGRFSGRQFSNSRSEMNVSTLELGDSALYLCASSRTGQNTGELFFGEGSRLTVL.

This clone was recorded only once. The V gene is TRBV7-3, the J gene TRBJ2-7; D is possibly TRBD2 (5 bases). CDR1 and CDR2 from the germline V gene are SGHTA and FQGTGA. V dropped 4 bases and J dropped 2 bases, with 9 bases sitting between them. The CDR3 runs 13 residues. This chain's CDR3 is CASSSDGTYEQYF. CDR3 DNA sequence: TGTGCCAGCAGCTCGGACGGGACCTACGAGCAGTACTTC.

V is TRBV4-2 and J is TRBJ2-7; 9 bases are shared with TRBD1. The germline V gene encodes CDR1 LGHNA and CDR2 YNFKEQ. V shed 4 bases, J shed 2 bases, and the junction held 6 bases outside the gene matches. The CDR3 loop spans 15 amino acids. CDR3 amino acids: CASSRSGTGTYEQYF. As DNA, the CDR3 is TGTGCCAGCAGCCGATCCGGGACAGGGACCTACGAGCAGTACTTC.

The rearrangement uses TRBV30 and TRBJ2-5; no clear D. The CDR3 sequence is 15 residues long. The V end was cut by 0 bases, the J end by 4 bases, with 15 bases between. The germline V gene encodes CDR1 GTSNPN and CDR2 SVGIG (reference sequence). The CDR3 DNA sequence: TGTGCCTGGAGTGTAGGTTCTATGTCGGGAGAGACCCAGTACTTC. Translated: CAWSVGSMSGETQYF.

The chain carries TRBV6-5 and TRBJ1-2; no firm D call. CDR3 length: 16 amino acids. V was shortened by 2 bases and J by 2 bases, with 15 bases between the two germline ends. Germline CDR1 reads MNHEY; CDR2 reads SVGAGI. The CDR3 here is CASSYRTVGLNYGYTF. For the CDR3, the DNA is TGTGCCAGCAGTTACAGAACCGTGGGGTTAAACTATGGCTACACCTTC.

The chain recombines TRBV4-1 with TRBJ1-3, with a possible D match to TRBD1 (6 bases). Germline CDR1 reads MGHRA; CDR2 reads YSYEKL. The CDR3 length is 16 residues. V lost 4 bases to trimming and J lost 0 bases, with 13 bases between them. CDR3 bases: TGCGCCAGCAGCCCTCGCGACAGGAGCTCTGGAAACACCATATATTTT. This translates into CASSPRDRSSGNTIYF.

The CDR3 protein is CASSRDYGYTF. Written as DNA, the CDR3 is TGTGCCAGCAGCCGGGACTATGGCTACACCTTC. The chain uses TRBV7-2 and TRBJ1-2; no clear D gene. Germline values: CDR1 SGHTA, CDR2 FQGNSA. The length of the CDR3 is 11 residues. V shed 5 bases and J shed 3 bases, with 4 bases lying between them.

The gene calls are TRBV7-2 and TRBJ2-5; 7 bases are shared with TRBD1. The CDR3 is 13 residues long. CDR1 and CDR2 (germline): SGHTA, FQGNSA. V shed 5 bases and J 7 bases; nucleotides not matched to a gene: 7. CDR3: CASSEGQTRTQYF. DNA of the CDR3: TGTGCCAGCAGCGAGGGACAGACGCGGACCCAGTACTTC.